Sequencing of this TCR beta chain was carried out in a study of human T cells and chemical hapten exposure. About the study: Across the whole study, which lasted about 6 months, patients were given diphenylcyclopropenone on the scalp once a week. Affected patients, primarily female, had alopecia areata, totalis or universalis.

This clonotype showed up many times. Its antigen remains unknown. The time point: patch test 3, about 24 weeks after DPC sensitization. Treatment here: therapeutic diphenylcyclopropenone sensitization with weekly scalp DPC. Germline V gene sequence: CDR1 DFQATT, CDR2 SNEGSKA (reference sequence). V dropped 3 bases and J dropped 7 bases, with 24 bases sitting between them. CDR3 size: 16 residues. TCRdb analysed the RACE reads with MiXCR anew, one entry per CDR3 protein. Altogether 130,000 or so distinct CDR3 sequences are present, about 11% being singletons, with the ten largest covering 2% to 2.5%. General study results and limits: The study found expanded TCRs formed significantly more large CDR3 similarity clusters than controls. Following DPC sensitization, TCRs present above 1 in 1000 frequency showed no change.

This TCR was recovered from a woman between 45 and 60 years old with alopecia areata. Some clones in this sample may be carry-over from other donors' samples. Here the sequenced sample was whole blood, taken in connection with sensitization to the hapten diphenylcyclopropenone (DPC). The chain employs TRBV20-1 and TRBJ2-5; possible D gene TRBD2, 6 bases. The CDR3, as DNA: TGCAGTGCTAGGGCGCCGGAGCGGGTTGTCCATCTGACCCAGTACTTC. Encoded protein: CSARAPERVVHLTQYF.